Listed below are T cell receptor beta chains from one sample, sequenced in a study of T cells in Graves' hyperthyroidism and ophthalmopathy. TCRdb reprocessed the multiplex PCR reads via MiXCR and lists one record per CDR3 protein. This repertoire shows about 200,000 distinct CDR3 sequences, 17% found once; its top ten account for about 50%. Material for sequencing was blood. The receptors come from a woman in her fifties or sixties with Graves' hyperthyroidism. The CDR3 runs from the conserved cysteine through the conserved F or W. D genes are given only for firm matches. Clone size is not always given. Where it is, it says once, few, many or a class for expanded clones.

V gene: TRBV6-2/TRBV6-3; J gene: TRBJ2-7; clone size: many; D gene: -; CDR3 DNA: TGTGCCAGCAGCCGTATCACAGGCAATCCCTACGAGCAGTACTTC; CDR3 protein: CASSRITGNPYEQYF
V gene: TRBV12-3/TRBV12-4; J gene: TRBJ1-1; clone size: many; D gene: TRBD1; CDR3 DNA: TGTGCCAGCAGTCCCAGACAGGGGTACGCCTCTGAAGCTTTCTTT; CDR3 protein: CASSPRQGYASEAFF
V gene: TRBV29-1; J gene: TRBJ2-3; clone size: many; D gene: TRBD1; CDR3 DNA: TGCAGCGTCTCGACAGGGGGCAGGGATACGCAGTATTTT; CDR3 protein: CSVSTGGRDTQYF
V gene: TRBV10-3; J gene: TRBJ2-5; clone size: -; D gene: -; CDR3 DNA: TGTGCCATCAGTGAGGGCCTCCAAGAGACCCAGTACTTC; CDR3 protein: CAISEGLQETQYF
V gene: TRBV30; J gene: TRBJ2-1; clone size: many; D gene: TRBD1; CDR3 DNA: TGTGCCTGGAGGGGACAGGGAAGCTCCTACAATGAGCAGTTCTTC; CDR3 protein: CAWRGQGSSYNEQFF
V gene: TRBV5-1; J gene: TRBJ2-1; clone size: many; D gene: -; CDR3 DNA: TGCGCCAGCAGCATCGACCGAGAGCAGTTCTTC; CDR3 protein: CASSIDREQFF
V gene: TRBV12-3/TRBV12-4; J gene: TRBJ2-1; clone size: many; D gene: -; CDR3 DNA: TGTGCCAGCACCTGGGGGACCCCCTTGGGGGGTGAGCAGTTCTTC; CDR3 protein: CASTWGTPLGGEQFF
V gene: TRBV12-3/TRBV12-4; J gene: TRBJ1-1; clone size: many; D gene: -; CDR3 DNA: TGTGCCAGCACCCCATTAGGACAGTTGAACACTGAAGCTTTCTTT; CDR3 protein: CASTPLGQLNTEAFF
V gene: TRBV20-1; J gene: TRBJ1-2; clone size: many; D gene: -; CDR3 DNA: TGCAGTCCTGAGACAGTCGACATCTATGGCTACACCTTC; CDR3 protein: CSPETVDIYGYTF
V gene: TRBV20-1; J gene: TRBJ2-3; clone size: many; D gene: -; CDR3 DNA: TGCAGTGCTAAAACGCCCGGGCCAAGCACAGATACGCAGTATTTT; CDR3 protein: CSAKTPGPSTDTQYF
V gene: TRBV7-2; J gene: TRBJ2-2; clone size: few; D gene: -; CDR3 DNA: TGTGCCAGCAGCTGGCGGACAGAGAACACCGGGGAGCTGTTTTTT; CDR3 protein: CASSWRTENTGELFF
V gene: TRBV20-1; J gene: TRBJ1-1; clone size: many; D gene: -; CDR3 DNA: TGCAGTGCTAGAGATGGGGGAGGTGCTGAAGCTTTCTTT; CDR3 protein: CSARDGGGAEAFF
V gene: TRBV2; J gene: TRBJ1-1; clone size: once; D gene: -; CDR3 DNA: TGTGCCAGCAGTAATAGACTGATCACTGGAGCTTTCTTT; CDR3 protein: CASSNRLITGAFF
V gene: TRBV20-1; J gene: TRBJ1-1; clone size: -; D gene: -; CDR3 DNA: TGCAGTGCTACTTGGACGAACACTGAAGCTTTCTTT; CDR3 protein: CSATWTNTEAFF
V gene: TRBV12-5; J gene: TRBJ2-7; clone size: many; D gene: -; CDR3 DNA: TGTGCTAGTGGTTTTTCCTACGAGCAGTACTTC; CDR3 protein: CASGFSYEQYF
V gene: TRBV5-6; J gene: TRBJ1-6; clone size: -; D gene: TRBD1; CDR3 DNA: TGTGCCAGCAGCTTGTTTCGGGACAGACTTGGGGGTTCACCCCTCCACTTT; CDR3 protein: CASSLFRDRLGGSPLHF
V gene: TRBV5-1; J gene: TRBJ2-1; clone size: many; D gene: TRBD2; CDR3 DNA: TGCGCCAGCAGCCCAACTAGCGGAAATCACAATGAGCAGTTCTTC; CDR3 protein: CASSPTSGNHNEQFF
V gene: TRBV11-3; J gene: TRBJ2-1; clone size: many; D gene: -; CDR3 DNA: TGTGCCAGCAGCTTAGGAGGGGGGCGCCGGGGATTGGGAGAGCAGTTCTTC; CDR3 protein: CASSLGGGRRGLGEQFF
V gene: TRBV7-3; J gene: TRBJ1-1; clone size: many; D gene: -; CDR3 DNA: TGTGCCAGCAGCTATGAGGGGTTCACTGAAGCTTTCTTT; CDR3 protein: CASSYEGFTEAFF
V gene: TRBV6-5; J gene: TRBJ2-5; clone size: many; D gene: -; CDR3 DNA: TGTGCCAGCAGTTATTCGAATACCAGGGAGACCCAGTACTTC; CDR3 protein: CASSYSNTRETQYF
V gene: TRBV7-9; J gene: TRBJ2-7; clone size: many; D gene: -; CDR3 DNA: TGTGCCAGCAGCTTCGATGGACAGATTTCCTACGAGCAGTACTTC; CDR3 protein: CASSFDGQISYEQYF
V gene: TRBV11-3; J gene: TRBJ2-7; clone size: many; D gene: -; CDR3 DNA: TGTGCCAGCAGCCCACAATCTAGCAGATACGAGCAGTACTTC; CDR3 protein: CASSPQSSRYEQYF
V gene: TRBV6-7; J gene: TRBJ2-7; clone size: few; D gene: TRBD2; CDR3 DNA: TGTGCCAGCAGCACGATAGCGGGACCAGCCTACGAGCAGTACTTC; CDR3 protein: CASSTIAGPAYEQYF
V gene: TRBV19; J gene: TRBJ2-1; clone size: -; D gene: TRBD2; CDR3 DNA: TGTGCCAGTAGTATATTGCCAAGCGGGAGGGCCTACAATGAGCAGTTCTTC; CDR3 protein: CASSILPSGRAYNEQFF
V gene: TRBV3-1; J gene: TRBJ2-4; clone size: many; D gene: TRBD2; CDR3 DNA: TGTGCCAGCAGCCAAGAGGTAGCGGGGAAAAACATTCAGTACTTC; CDR3 protein: CASSQEVAGKNIQYF
V gene: TRBV11-2; J gene: TRBJ1-1; clone size: many; D gene: -; CDR3 DNA: TGTGCCAGCAGCGGAGGGGTTGAAGCTTTCTTT; CDR3 protein: CASSGGVEAFF
V gene: TRBV5-6; J gene: TRBJ2-1; clone size: -; D gene: -; CDR3 DNA: TGTGCCAGCAGCTTGATAAGTGGATCCTACAATGAGCAGTTCTTC; CDR3 protein: CASSLISGSYNEQFF
V gene: TRBV30; J gene: TRBJ1-1; clone size: -; D gene: TRBD1; CDR3 DNA: TGTGCCTGGAGGACAGGGGCGCTGGAAGCTTTCTTT; CDR3 protein: CAWRTGALEAFF
V gene: TRBV7-3; J gene: TRBJ2-6; clone size: -; D gene: TRBD2; CDR3 DNA: TGTGCCAGCAGCTTAAGCCCCAGACTAGCGGGAGATGGTGGGGCCAACGTCCTGACTTTC; CDR3 protein: CASSLSPRLAGDGGANVLTF